This is a list of T cell receptor beta chains from one sample in a study of cytomegalovirus exposure and HLA in healthy donors. Sequencing used immunoSEQ multiplex PCR; TCRdb keeps in-frame clones, though not all of them. The sample shows 110,000 or so clones, around 85% of them seen only once. The material sequenced was PBMCs. The receptor source for this set is a woman between 18 and 30 years old in good health and CMV-seronegative. Both conserved end residues are part of each CDR3. A D gene is named only where the DNA matches it firmly. Rows give clone size only sometimes, using once, few, many, or a class for an expanded clone.

CDR3	DNA	J	size	D	V
CRTGGLGGTEAFF	TGTAGGACAGGGGGTCTAGGGGGCACTGAAGCTTTCTTT	TRBJ1-1	NA	TRBD1	TRBV7-9
CASIRDRVGSYTF	TGTGCCAGCATCAGGGACAGGGTGGGGAGCTACACCTTC	TRBJ1-2	few	TRBD1	TRBV5-4
CASSQVRAPYGYTF	TGTGCCAGCAGCCAAGTGAGGGCTCCCTATGGCTACACCTTC	TRBJ1-2	NA	NA	TRBV14
CASSGDSEAFF	TGTGCCAGCAGCGGGGACTCTGAAGCTTTCTTT	TRBJ1-1	NA	NA	TRBV5-4
CASSELTGGDYGYTF	TGTGCCAGCAGTGAGTTGACAGGGGGTGACTATGGCTACACCTTC	TRBJ1-2	NA	TRBD1	TRBV6-1
CASSPGLAGGFLAKNIQYF	TGCGCCAGCAGCCCCGGACTAGCGGGGGGGTTCCTAGCCAAAAACATTCAGTACTTC	TRBJ2-4	NA	TRBD2	TRBV5-1
CASRDREHTEAFF	TGTGCCTCCCGAGACAGGGAACACACTGAAGCTTTCTTT	TRBJ1-1	NA	TRBD1	TRBV10-3
CSACRDSYTGELFF	TGCAGCGCCTGCCGGGACTCATACACCGGGGAGCTGTTTTTT	TRBJ2-2	NA	NA	TRBV29-1
CASSFDRQGPQHF	TGTGCCAGCAGCTTTGACCGCCAGGGGCCCCAGCATTTT	TRBJ1-5	NA	NA	TRBV7-2
CASTLDPRGSPLHF	TGTGCCAGCACCCTTGACCCACGAGGGTCACCCCTCCACTTT	TRBJ1-6	NA	NA	TRBV6-5
CALKEDSPLHF	TGTGCCTTAAAGGAGGATTCACCCCTCCACTTT	TRBJ1-6	NA	NA	TRBV30
CASSIHRTLNSYEQYF	TGTGCCAGCAGTATCCACCGGACACTCAACTCCTACGAGCAGTACTTC	TRBJ2-7	NA	NA	TRBV11-2
CASSSRDSNSGANVLTF	TGTGCCAGCAGCTCACGGGACAGCAACTCTGGGGCCAACGTCCTGACTTTC	TRBJ2-6	NA	TRBD1	TRBV5-8
CASSERAAGGLYYGYTF	TGTGCCAGCAGTGAAAGGGCGGCGGGGGGGCTTTACTATGGCTACACCTTC	TRBJ1-2	NA	NA	TRBV6-1
CASSVEDSRSVDTQYF	TGTGCCAGCAGCGTAGAGGACTCCAGGTCGGTAGATACGCAGTATTTT	TRBJ2-3	NA	NA	TRBV9
CAWTGGNEKLFF	TGTGCCTGGACAGGGGGTAATGAAAAACTGTTTTTT	TRBJ1-4	NA	TRBD1	TRBV30
CASSPGGSTDTQYF	TGCGCCAGCAGCCCGGGGGGATCCACAGATACGCAGTATTTT	TRBJ2-3	NA	TRBD2	TRBV5-1
CSAQHQETQYF	TGCAGTGCCCAACATCAAGAGACCCAGTACTTC	TRBJ2-5	few	NA	TRBV20-1
CASSLQVQGINEKLFF	TGCGCCAGCAGCTTGCAAGTCCAGGGGATTAATGAAAAACTGTTTTTT	TRBJ1-4	NA	NA	TRBV5-1
CASSPRTSGGGGWGNTQYF	TGTGCCAGCAGTCCCCGGACTAGCGGGGGAGGAGGATGGGGTAATACGCAGTATTTT	TRBJ2-3	NA	TRBD2	TRBV28
CASSVVDSQETQYF	TGTGCCAGCAGCGTCGTGGACAGTCAAGAGACCCAGTACTTC	TRBJ2-5	NA	NA	TRBV9
CASTFRDRSYEQYF	TGTGCCAGCACTTTCAGGGATCGGTCCTACGAGCAGTACTTC	TRBJ2-7	NA	NA	TRBV2
CASSSTGGNQPQHF	TGTGCCAGCAGTTCCACAGGGGGCAATCAGCCCCAGCATTTT	TRBJ1-5	NA	TRBD1	TRBV5-5
CASSSARGQETQYF	TGTGCCAGCAGTTCCGCGCGGGGGCAAGAGACCCAGTACTTC	TRBJ2-5	once	TRBD2	TRBV6-6
CASSLSGLPLHF	TGTGCCAGCAGCTTATCAGGGTTACCCCTCCACTTT	TRBJ1-6	NA	NA	TRBV5-4
CASSSDRGTDTQYF	TGCGCCAGCAGCTCGGACAGGGGCACAGATACGCAGTATTTT	TRBJ2-3	NA	TRBD1	TRBV5-1
CASSTPFAGSNQPQHF	TGTGCCAGCAGCACCCCATTCGCAGGGAGCAATCAGCCCCAGCATTTT	TRBJ1-5	NA	NA	TRBV28
CASSFPLGGVNTGELFF	TGTGCCAGCAGTTTCCCCTTAGGCGGGGTTAACACCGGGGAGCTGTTTTTT	TRBJ2-2	NA	NA	TRBV28
CASSRGPEAFF	TGTGCCAGCAGCCGTGGCCCCGAAGCTTTCTTT	TRBJ1-1	NA	NA	TRBV28
CSVVPDNFYGYTF	TGCAGCGTGGTCCCCGATAACTTCTATGGCTACACCTTC	TRBJ1-2	NA	NA	TRBV29-1
CSVGDRVNTGELFF	TGCAGCGTTGGGGACAGGGTGAACACCGGGGAGCTGTTTTTT	TRBJ2-2	NA	TRBD1	TRBV29-1
CAWYKRRASYGYTF	TGTGCCTGGTATAAAAGGAGGGCATCATATGGCTACACCTTC	TRBJ1-2	once	NA	TRBV30
CASSPGGVANYGYTF	TGTGCCAGCTCACCAGGAGGGGTGGCGAACTATGGCTACACCTTC	TRBJ1-2	once	NA	TRBV18
CASRTGGYEKLFF	TGTGCCAGCAGGACGGGGGGGTATGAAAAACTGTTTTTT	TRBJ1-4	NA	NA	TRBV6-1
CASSRQLGYNEQFF	TGTGCCAGCAGCCGACAGTTGGGTTACAATGAGCAGTTCTTC	TRBJ2-1	NA	NA	TRBV11-2
CASSFGSGVREQYF	TGCGCCAGCAGTTTTGGTTCAGGGGTTCGGGAGCAGTACTTC	TRBJ2-7	NA	NA	TRBV5-1
CASSVGGLNYEQYF	TGTGCCAGCAGCGTAGGGGGACTAAACTACGAGCAGTACTTC	TRBJ2-7	NA	TRBD2	TRBV9
CASPGPGRRNIQYF	TGTGCCAGCCCAGGACCGGGTAGGAGGAACATTCAGTACTTC	TRBJ2-4	NA	NA	TRBV25-1
CASSYDIGTEAFF	TGTGCCAGCAGTTACGACATAGGCACTGAAGCTTTCTTT	TRBJ1-1	NA	NA	TRBV2
CASLRGKNTEAFF	TGTGCCAGTCTGCGGGGCAAGAACACTGAAGCTTTCTTT	TRBJ1-1	once	NA	TRBV7-9
CASSQDRYLSGYTF	TGTGCCAGTAGTCAGGACAGATACCTCTCTGGCTACACCTTC	TRBJ1-2	NA	NA	TRBV19
CASSLKAGDYNEQFF	TGTGCCAGCAGTCTAAAAGCGGGTGACTACAATGAGCAGTTCTTC	TRBJ2-1	few	NA	TRBV6-4
CASSEDRGRIDEQYF	TGCGCCAGCAGTGAGGACAGGGGGCGGATTGACGAGCAGTACTTC	TRBJ2-7	NA	TRBD1	TRBV10-2
CASSFSETQYF	TGTGCCAGCAGCTTTAGTGAGACCCAGTACTTC	TRBJ2-5	NA	NA	TRBV7-9
CASISGVSYEQYF	TGTGCCAGCATATCCGGGGTCTCCTACGAGCAGTACTTC	TRBJ2-7	NA	NA	TRBV25-1
CASSEPIGGDRAYEQYF	TGTGCCAGCAGTGAACCCATCGGGGGGGACAGGGCCTACGAGCAGTACTTC	TRBJ2-7	few	NA	TRBV25-1
CASSLGSSYNEQFF	TGTGCCAGCAGCCTAGGGAGCTCCTACAATGAGCAGTTCTTC	TRBJ2-1	NA	NA	TRBV7-9
CASRDLGESYEQYF	TGTGCCAGCAGGGATCTAGGGGAATCCTACGAGCAGTACTTC	TRBJ2-7	NA	NA	TRBV28
CASSATGPVFF	TGTGCCAGCAGCGCTACAGGGCCCGTATTCTTC	TRBJ2-1	NA	NA	TRBV11-2